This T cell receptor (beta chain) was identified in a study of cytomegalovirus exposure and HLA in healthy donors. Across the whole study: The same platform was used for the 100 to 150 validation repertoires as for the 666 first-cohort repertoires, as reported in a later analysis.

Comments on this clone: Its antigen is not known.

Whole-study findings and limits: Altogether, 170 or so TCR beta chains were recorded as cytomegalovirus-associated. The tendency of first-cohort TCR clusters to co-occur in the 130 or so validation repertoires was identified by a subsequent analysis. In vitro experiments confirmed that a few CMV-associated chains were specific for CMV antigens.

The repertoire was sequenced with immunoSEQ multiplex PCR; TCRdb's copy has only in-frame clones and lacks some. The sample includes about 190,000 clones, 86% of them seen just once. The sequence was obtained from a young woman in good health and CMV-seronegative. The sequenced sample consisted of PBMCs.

CDR3 nucleotide sequence: TGTGCCAGCAGCCCACAGGGGATCAGATACAATGAGCAGTTCTTC. This encodes CASSPQGIRYNEQFF. This sequence joins TRBV2 and TRBJ2-1, with TRBD1 matching over 7 bases. The CDR3 covers 15 residues. After removal of 6 bases from V and 4 bases from J, the junction contained 9 bases not matched to a gene. Per germline, CDR1 SNHLY and CDR2 FYNNEI.